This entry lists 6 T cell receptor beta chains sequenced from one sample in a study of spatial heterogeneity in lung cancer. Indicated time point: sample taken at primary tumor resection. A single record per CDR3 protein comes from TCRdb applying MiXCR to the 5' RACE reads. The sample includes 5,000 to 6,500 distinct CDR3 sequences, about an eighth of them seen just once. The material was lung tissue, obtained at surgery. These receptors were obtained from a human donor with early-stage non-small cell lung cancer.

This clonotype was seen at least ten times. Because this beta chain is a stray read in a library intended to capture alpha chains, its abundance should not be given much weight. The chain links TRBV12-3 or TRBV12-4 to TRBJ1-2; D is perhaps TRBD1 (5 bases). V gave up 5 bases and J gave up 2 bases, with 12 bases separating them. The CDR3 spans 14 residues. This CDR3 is CASSLDGGNYGYTF. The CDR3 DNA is TGTGCCAGCAGTCTTGACGGGGGGAACTATGGCTACACCTTC.

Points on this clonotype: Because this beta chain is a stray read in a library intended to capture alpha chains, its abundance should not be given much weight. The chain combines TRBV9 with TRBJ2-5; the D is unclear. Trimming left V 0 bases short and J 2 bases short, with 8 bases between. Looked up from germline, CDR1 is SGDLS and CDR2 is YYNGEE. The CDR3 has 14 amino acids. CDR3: CASSVEGDQETQYF. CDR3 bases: TGTGCCAGCAGCGTAGAAGGCGATCAAGAGACCCAGTACTTC. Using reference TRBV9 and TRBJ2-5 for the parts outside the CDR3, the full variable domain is DSGVTQTPKHLITATGQRVTLRCSPRSGDLSVYWYQQSLDQGLQFLIQYYNGEERAKGNILERFSAQQFPDLHSELNLSSLELGDSALYFCASSVEGDQETQYFGPGTRLLVL.

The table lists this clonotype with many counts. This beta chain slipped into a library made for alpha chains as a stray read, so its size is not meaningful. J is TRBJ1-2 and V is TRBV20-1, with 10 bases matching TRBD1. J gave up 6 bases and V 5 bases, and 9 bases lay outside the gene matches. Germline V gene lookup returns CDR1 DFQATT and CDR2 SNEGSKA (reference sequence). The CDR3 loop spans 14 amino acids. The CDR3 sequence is CSAGSGTGDDGYTF. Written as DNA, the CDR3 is TGCAGTGCTGGTTCCGGGACAGGGGACGATGGCTACACCTTC.

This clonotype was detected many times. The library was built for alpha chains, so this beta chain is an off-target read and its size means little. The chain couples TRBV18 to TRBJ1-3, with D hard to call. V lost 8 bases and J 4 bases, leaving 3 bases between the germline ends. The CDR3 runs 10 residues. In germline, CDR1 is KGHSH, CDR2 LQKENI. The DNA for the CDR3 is TGTGCCAGCGTAGGAAACACCATATATTTT. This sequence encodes CASVGNTIYF.

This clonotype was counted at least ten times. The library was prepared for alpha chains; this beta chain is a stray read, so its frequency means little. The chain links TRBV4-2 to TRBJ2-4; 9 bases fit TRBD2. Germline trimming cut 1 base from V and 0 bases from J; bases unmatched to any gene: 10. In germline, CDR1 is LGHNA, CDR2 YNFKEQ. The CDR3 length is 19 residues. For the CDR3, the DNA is TGTGCCAGCAGCCAAGTAGGTAGCGGGAGTACACTAGCCAAAAACATTCAGTACTTC. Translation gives CASSQVGSGSTLAKNIQYF.

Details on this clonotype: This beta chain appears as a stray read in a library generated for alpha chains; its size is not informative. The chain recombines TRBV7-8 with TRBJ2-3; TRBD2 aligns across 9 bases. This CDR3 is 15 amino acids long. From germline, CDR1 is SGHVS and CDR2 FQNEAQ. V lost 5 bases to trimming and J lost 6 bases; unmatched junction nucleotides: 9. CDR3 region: CASSPPSGKADTQYF. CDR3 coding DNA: TGTGCCAGCAGCCCCCCTAGCGGGAAGGCGGATACGCAGTATTTT.